The sequence of this T cell receptor (beta chain) was determined in a study of chemoradiotherapy in HPV16-positive cancers. A note on this clone: Its cognate antigen is unknown.

Study-wide findings and caveats: Only a couple of HPV16-positive patients supplied the functional HPV-specificity definition. Non-HPV-specific T cells did not expand in tumors during treatment, whereas candidate HPV-specific clones and E7-related motifs did.

Profiled with immunoSEQ multiplex PCR; TCRdb holds only in-frame clones, not every one. The data hold roughly 2,600 clones, with 70% to 80% observed a single time. The germline V gene encodes CDR1 SEHNR and CDR2 FQNEAQ (reference sequence). V shed 5 bases, J shed 7 bases, and the junction held 13 bases outside the gene matches. This CDR3 has 15 amino acids. The sequences come from tumor tissue, collected from a patient who underwent chemoradiotherapy. The sequence derives from a human donor with HPV-associated anogenital cancer. The V call is TRBV7-9, the J call TRBJ1-2, with 7 bases fitting TRBD1. The CDR3 DNA reads TGTGCCAGCAGCCCCACGGGAGGGGGCCCTTCTGGCTACACCTTC. This translates into CASSPTGGGPSGYTF.